Below, one T cell receptor (beta chain) is given with its context. Its antigen remains undetermined. The sample holds no much larger clone one base away, and base qualities are not on file. Reading the germline V gene gives CDR1 SGHTA and CDR2 FQGNSA. The CDR3 covers 16 residues, taking in both the cysteine and the phenylalanine. The entry retains the CDR3 DNA only, 48 bases that are in frame from base 1. V loses 1 base at its end and J loses 3 bases; junction bases beyond the gene matches: 6. The sample is drawn from a study of technical replicates of blood from a few donors (dated by TCRdb to the late 2010s). Library preparation used the immunoSEQ multiplex PCR assay. The immuneACCESS repertoire file appears here via TCRdb, limited to in-frame rearrangements. These files lack a portion of the clones; in checked studies, under half of the deficit traces to unresolved V genes, and the cause of the others is not known. Here the sample has approximately 77,000 clones; approximately 94% occur a single time. Over 0.35% of the sample lies in the top ten.

This clonotype was obtained from a human donor in good health. Sequenced material: T cells isolated from PBMCs. The rearrangement joined TRBV7-2 to TRBJ2-7; 10 bases in the junction line up with TRBD1. The nucleotides are TGTGCCAGCAGCTTAGTTTCGGGACAGGGGAACTACGAGCAGTACTTC. Translated, this is CASSLVSGQGNYEQYF. This CDR3, with the reference TRBV7-2 and TRBJ2-7 proteins standing in past its ends, gives the full variable domain GAGVSQSPSNKVTEKGKDVELRCDPISGHTALYWYRQSLGQGLEFLIYFQGNSAPDKSGLPSDRFSAERTGGSVSTLTIQRTQQEDSAVYLCASSLVSGQGNYEQYFGPGTRLTVT.